This T cell receptor (beta chain) came from a study of OX40 agonist ivuxolimab in advanced cancers. Study details: Males comprised roughly four fifths of the group, whose mean age was 60 years (range about 20 to 79). Study observations and caveats: Among the least clonally expanded were partial responders at 0.1-3.0 mg/kg. Among expanded peripheral T cells, antigen specificity went undetermined.

Looked up from germline, CDR1 is SGDLS and CDR2 is YYNGEE. V was clipped by 4 bases and J by 0 bases, with 5 bases between them. CDR3 length equals 12 residues. Libraries were prepared by immunoSEQ multiplex PCR; TCRdb keeps only in-frame clonotypes and omits some of them. The table shows 70,000 to 95,000 clones, with around 80% occurring only once. This clone was detected only once. Its antigen is not known. This TCR was recovered from an adult with an advanced solid tumor such as melanoma, head and neck, liver or kidney cancer. This specimen was CD4+ or CD8+ T cells sorted from blood, taken in a trial of the OX40 agonist ivuxolimab. The V call is TRBV9, the J call TRBJ2-7; D gene ambiguous. CDR3 region: CASSSHSYEQYF. The CDR3 DNA follows: TGTGCCAGCAGCAGCCACTCCTACGAGCAGTACTTC. Full variable domain (rest looked up from reference TRBV9 and TRBJ2-7): DSGVTQTPKHLITATGQRVTLRCSPRSGDLSVYWYQQSLDQGLQFLIQYYNGEERAKGNILERFSAQQFPDLHSELNLSSLELGDSALYFCASSSHSYEQYFGPGTRLTVT.